The 26 T cell receptor beta chains below all came from one sample that was sequenced in a study of CD8 T cells in ankylosing spondylitis. One entry per CDR3 protein, called by TCRdb with MiXCR from the 5' RACE reads. The top ten hold roughly 3.4% of the sample, which has approximately 300,000 distinct CDR3 sequences, less than 25% seen once. What was sequenced was blood, either unsorted or a sorted T cell fraction (not recorded which). The receptor source for this set is a female donor with ankylosing spondylitis or in good health (not recorded which).

This clonotype was seen more than once but under ten times. This chain links TRBV4-3 with TRBJ1-5, with no clear D. The CDR3 has 17 residues. The germline V and J ends were trimmed by 0 bases and 0 bases, with 12 bases remaining between them. CDR1 LGHNA and CDR2 YSLEER come from the germline V gene. The CDR3, as DNA: TGCGCCAGCAGCCAAGACACCGACCCTTATAGCAATCAGCCCCAGCATTTT. Protein: CASSQDTDPYSNQPQHF.

This clonotype was observed a single time. V is TRBV3-1 and J is TRBJ1-6; 9 nucleotides align to TRBD1. The CDR3 has 17 amino acids. CDR1 and CDR2 from the germline V gene are LGHDT and YNNKEL (reference sequence). V lost 0 bases and J lost 6; bases outside the gene matches: 6. The CDR3 is CASSQELATGGNSPLHF. The CDR3 DNA reads as TGTGCCAGCAGCCAAGAGCTGGCGACAGGGGGTAATTCACCCCTCCACTTT.

This clonotype has just a few counts. V and J are TRBV10-2 and TRBJ2-1; maybe TRBD2 (5 bases). Germline V lookup: CDR1 WSHSY, CDR2 SAAADI. There are 11 residues in the CDR3. Trimming stripped 8 bases from V and 7 bases from J, with 9 bases between. The CDR3 sequence is CASLWRNEQFF. The CDR3 coding sequence is TGCGCCAGCCTCTGGAGGAATGAGCAGTTCTTC.

This clonotype was recorded a few times. The chain combines TRBV5-1 with TRBJ2-7; D might be TRBD1 (5 bases). CDR1 is SGHRS, CDR2 YFSETQ, per germline. CDR3 size: 12 residues. Trimming cost V 0 bases and J 6 bases, with 7 bases left between them. CDR3 amino acids: CASSLERGEQYF. Written as DNA, the CDR3 is TGCGCCAGCAGCTTGGAAAGGGGCGAGCAGTACTTC.

This clonotype was seen only a few times. DNA of the CDR3: TGCAGTGCTGGGGCGGCGTTAGGGGGGAGCACAGATACGCAGTATTTT. Residues: CSAGAALGGSTDTQYF. The chain is built from TRBV20-1 and TRBJ2-3; D may match TRBD1 or TRBD2 (6 bases each). This CDR3 has 16 residues. Germline lookup yields CDR1 DFQATT and CDR2 SNEGSKA (reference sequence). V was clipped by 5 bases and J by 0 bases, with 18 bases between them.

The sample holds a few counts of this clonotype. The chain couples TRBV28 to TRBJ1-5; D is perhaps TRBD1 (5 bases). The CDR3 has 15 amino acids. The germline CDR1 and CDR2 sequences are MDHEN and SYDVKM. The V end lost 2 bases, the J end lost 5 bases, and 13 bases lay between the germline ends. CDR3 nucleotides: TGTGCCAGCAGTTTAGCGAGACAGTATTATCAGCCCCAGCATTTT. It codes for CASSLARQYYQPQHF.

This clonotype was counted a few times. V and J are TRBV10-3 and TRBJ2-1, with TRBD2 matching 8 bases. The CDR3 is 13 amino acids. J was trimmed by 6 bases and V by 11 bases; bases with no gene match: 9. In germline, CDR1 is ENHRY, CDR2 SYGVKD. CDR3 coding DNA: TGTGCCGCGACGGGAGGGCTCTCCAATGAGCAGTTCTTC. This gives the protein CAATGGLSNEQFF.

This clonotype came up a few times. CDR3 DNA sequence: TGCGCCAGCAGCCAAGGATCAGGGTCCCCAACCTACGAGCAGTACTTC. Translating gives CASSQGSGSPTYEQYF. The genes are TRBV4-3 and TRBJ2-7; tentatively, D is TRBD1 (5 bases). With 1 base removed from V and 2 bases from J, the gap between germline ends came to 15 bases. CDR3 length equals 16 residues. CDR1 is LGHNA, CDR2 YSLEER, per germline.

Only a few counts were recorded for this clonotype. The chain combines TRBV5-1 with TRBJ2-3; 8 nucleotides align to TRBD2. V was pared by 4 bases and J by 3 bases, with 13 bases of the junction left unmatched. CDR1 is SGHRS, CDR2 YFSETQ, per germline. The CDR3 extends over 17 amino acids. The CDR3 bases are TGCGCCAGCAGCCTGACCGGGAGCGGGAGAGGGACAGATACGCAGTATTTT. This encodes CASSLTGSGRGTDTQYF.

This clonotype was seen a few times. The chain employs TRBV6-2 or TRBV6-3 and TRBJ1-1; tentatively, D is TRBD1 (5 bases). The germline CDR1 and CDR2 sequences are MNHEY and SVGEGT. V shed 4 bases and J shed 8 bases, with 11 bases lying between them. The CDR3 is 12 residues long. Here the CDR3 DNA reads TGTGCCAGCAGTTCCCCCGGACAAGAAGCTTTCTTT. Translation: CASSSPGQEAFF.

There are a few counts of this clonotype. The CDR3: CATSRGENSPLHF. The CDR3 coding sequence is TGTGCCACCAGCAGGGGAGAGAATTCACCCCTCCACTTT. The chain employs TRBV15 and TRBJ1-6; D uncertain. V lost 3 bases and J 7 bases, leaving 7 bases between the germline ends. CDR1 is LNHNV and CDR2 is YYDKDF in the germline V gene (reference sequence). CDR3 length: 13 amino acids.

The chain links TRBV21-1 to TRBJ2-3; the D segment call TRBD1 is taken from the table without a DNA check. TRBV21-1 is classified as a pseudogene. CDR3 length equals 19 residues. The CDR3 spells CASSPPEDPAGSDTDTQYF. The CDR3 DNA is TGTGCCAGCAGCCCCCCTGAAGACCCCGCGGGCAGCGACACAGATACGCAGTATTTT.

This clonotype showed up just a few times. In DNA form, the CDR3 reads TGCGCCAGCAGCCAAGCTTTAGGGAATACTGAAGCTTTCTTT. Protein sequence: CASSQALGNTEAFF. The chain has TRBV4-3 and TRBJ1-1; D call uncertain. The germline V gene has CDR1 LGHNA and CDR2 YSLEER. The CDR3 length is 14 residues. With 1 base removed from V and 5 bases from J, the gap between germline ends came to 11 bases.

The rearrangement joins TRBV6-2 or TRBV6-3 to TRBJ2-7, with a tentative D call TRBD2 (5 bases). The V gene's germline CDR1 is MNHEY and CDR2 SVGEGT. The CDR3 consists of 13 residues. The V end lost 9 bases, the J end lost 3 bases, and 15 bases lay between the germline ends. In DNA form, the CDR3 reads TGTGCCAGTGGTAGATCGGGGAGCTACGAGCAGTACTTC. It yields the protein CASGRSGSYEQYF.

The chain employs TRBV4-2 and TRBJ2-7; D unresolved. Germline CDR1 is LGHNA and CDR2 is YNFKEQ. CDR3 length: 16 residues. The V gene lost 0 bases and the J gene lost 0 bases, with 12 bases spanning the gap. The CDR3 region has the DNA TGTGCCAGCAGCCAAGATTTAAGTAGATCCTCCTACGAGCAGTACTTC. Protein product: CASSQDLSRSSYEQYF.

This clonotype was recorded many times. The V and J genes are TRBV5-1 and TRBJ1-6, with D unresolved. Trimming stripped 0 bases from V and 7 bases from J, with 11 bases between. The CDR3 consists of 15 residues. The germline V gene encodes CDR1 SGHRS and CDR2 YFSETQ. Here the CDR3 reads CASSLDGGRNSPLHF. For the CDR3, the DNA is TGCGCCAGCAGCTTGGACGGCGGGAGGAATTCACCCCTCCACTTT.

In this sample, this clonotype turned up a few times. The V call is TRBV29-1, the J call TRBJ2-2, with D possibly being TRBD2 (5 bases). Deletions cut 7 bases from V and 3 bases from J, with 12 bases between. The germline V gene encodes CDR1 SQVTM and CDR2 ANQGSEA. The CDR3 has 13 amino acids. CDR3 nucleotide sequence: TGCAGCGGACGAGGGAGCGACACCGGGGAGCTGTTTTTT. Translating gives CSGRGSDTGELFF.

The chain recombines TRBV27 with TRBJ2-3, with 7 bases identical to TRBD2. Unmatched junction bases numbered 7, after V lost 2 bases and J lost 2 bases. Per germline, CDR1 MNHEY and CDR2 SMNVEV (reference sequence). The CDR3 runs to 16 residues. The CDR3 sequence is CASSLHRGRDTDTQYF. CDR3 nucleotides: TGTGCCAGCAGTTTACATCGGGGGAGGGACACAGATACGCAGTATTTT.

The chain has TRBV27 and TRBJ2-7; the D gene is possibly TRBD2 (5 bases). The CDR3 covers 15 residues. V was cut by 1 base and J by 7 bases, with 17 bases left in between. Germline CDR1 and CDR2: MNHEY and SMNVEV (reference sequence). The CDR3, as DNA: TGTGCCAGCAGTTTATTGGGCGGCTCTTGGGAGGAGCAGTACTTC. Its translation: CASSLLGGSWEEQYF.

The chain links TRBV7-9 to TRBJ2-2; possibly TRBD1 for D (6 bases). The ends were cut back, 8 bases at V and 6 bases at J, with 10 bases in the middle. The CDR3 sequence is 12 residues long. Germline V gene data show CDR1 as SEHNR and CDR2 as FQNEAQ (reference sequence). The CDR3 nucleotides are TGTGCCAGCTCAGGGGAATCCGGGGAGCTGTTTTTT. Protein: CASSGESGELFF.

This rearrangement joins TRBV27 to TRBJ2-1, with D perhaps TRBD1 or TRBD2 (5 bases each). This CDR3 contains 16 residues. V was pared by 3 bases and J by 1 base, with 13 bases between. Germline-derived CDR1 and CDR2 are MNHEY and SMNVEV (reference sequence). The CDR3 DNA follows: TGTGCCAGCAGTTTTCTCGGGGCTTGGTCCTACAATGAGCAGTTCTTC. The encoded protein is CASSFLGAWSYNEQFF.

The J gene is TRBJ1-4, the V gene TRBV29-1; D gene unclear. Between the trimmed V and J ends, which lost 4 bases and 8 bases, there was a span of 17 bases. The germline V gene encodes CDR1 SQVTM and CDR2 ANQGSEA. The CDR3 runs 14 residues. As DNA, the CDR3 is TGCAGCGTTGGGGTTCATATGGCGGGAGAAAAACTGTTTTTT. Its translation is CSVGVHMAGEKLFF. Supplemented by reference TRBV29-1 and TRBJ1-4, the full variable domain reads SAVISQKPSRDICQRGTSLTIQCQVDSQVTMMFWYRQQPGQSLTLIATANQGSEATYESGFVIDKFPISRPNLTFSTLTVSNMSPEDSSIYLCSVGVHMAGEKLFFGSGTQLSVL.

The chain couples TRBV10-2 to TRBJ2-1; 10 bases fit TRBD1. Germline V gene data show CDR1 as WSHSY and CDR2 as SAAADI. V lost 2 bases to trimming and J lost 6 bases; unmatched junction nucleotides: 4. The CDR3 spans 15 residues. Here the CDR3 reads CASSERDRGLNEQFF. In nucleotides, the CDR3 is TGCGCCAGCAGTGAGCGGGACAGGGGACTCAATGAGCAGTTCTTC.

The rearrangement links TRBV12-3 or TRBV12-4 to TRBJ2-3, with 8 bases aligning to TRBD2. The V segment lost 3 bases and the J segment 3 bases; nucleotides outside the gene matches: 2. The CDR3 sequence is 14 residues long. This CDR3 reads CASSFRGRTDTQYF. CDR3 sequence (DNA): TGTGCCAGCAGTTTCCGCGGGAGGACAGATACGCAGTATTTT.

The DNA for the CDR3 is TGCAGTGCTACTCACAATGAGCAGTTCTTC. Its protein is CSATHNEQFF. V gene TRBV20-1 combines with J gene TRBJ2-1; unclear D gene. Germline V lookup: CDR1 DFQATT, CDR2 SNEGSKA (reference sequence). The V end was cut by 4 bases, the J end by 5 bases, with 3 bases between. The CDR3 is made up of 10 amino acids.

V gene TRBV6-1 combines with J gene TRBJ2-7; TRBD2 agrees at 9 bases. Germline assignment: CDR1 MNHNS and CDR2 SASEGT. The CDR3 spans 16 residues. V was clipped by 5 bases and J by 0 bases; unmatched bases: 8. CDR3 nucleotides: TGTGCCAGCAGTCCCTGGGGTAGCGGGAGCTCCTACGAGCAGTACTTC. Encoded protein: CASSPWGSGSSYEQYF.